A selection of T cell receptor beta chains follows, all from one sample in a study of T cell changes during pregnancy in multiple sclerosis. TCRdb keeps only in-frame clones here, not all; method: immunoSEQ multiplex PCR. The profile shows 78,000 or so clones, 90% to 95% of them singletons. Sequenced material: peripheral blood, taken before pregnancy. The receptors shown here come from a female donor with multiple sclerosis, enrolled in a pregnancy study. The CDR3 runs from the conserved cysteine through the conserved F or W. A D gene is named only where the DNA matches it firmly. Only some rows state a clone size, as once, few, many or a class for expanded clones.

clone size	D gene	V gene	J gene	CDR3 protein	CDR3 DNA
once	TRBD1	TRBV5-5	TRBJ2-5	CASSLALGTGEETQYF	TGTGCCAGCAGCTTGGCGTTGGGGACAGGGGAGGAGACCCAGTACTTC
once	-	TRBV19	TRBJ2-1	CASSIGTGNEQFF	TGTGCCAGTAGTATAGGGACGGGGAATGAGCAGTTCTTC
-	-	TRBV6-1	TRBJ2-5	CASTRRVGGVETQYF	TGTGCCAGCACCCGGAGGGTGGGGGGTGTAGAGACCCAGTACTTC
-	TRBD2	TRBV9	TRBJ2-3	CASSEGGRAFTDTQYF	TGTGCCAGCAGCGAGGGCGGGAGGGCTTTCACAGATACGCAGTATTTT
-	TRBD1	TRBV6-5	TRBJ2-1	CASSTTGSSYNEQFF	TGTGCCAGCAGTACGACAGGGAGCTCCTACAATGAGCAGTTCTTC
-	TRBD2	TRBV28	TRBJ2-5	CASSSMGGLAGIQETQYF	TGTGCCAGCAGCTCCATGGGGGGACTAGCGGGGATCCAAGAGACCCAGTACTTC
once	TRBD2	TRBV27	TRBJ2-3	CASSLQRLAGGGTDTQYF	TGTGCCAGCAGTTTGCAGCGCCTAGCGGGAGGCGGCACAGATACGCAGTATTTT
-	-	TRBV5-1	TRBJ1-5	CASREGTYSNQPQHF	TGCGCCAGCAGAGAGGGAACTTATAGCAATCAGCCCCAGCATTTT
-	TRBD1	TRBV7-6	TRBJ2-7	CASSFGTGTYEQYF	TGTGCCAGCAGCTTTGGGACAGGGACCTACGAGCAGTACTTC
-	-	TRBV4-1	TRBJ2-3	CASSQDRGGLRRVGTDTQYF	TGCGCCAGCAGCCAAGATAGGGGGGGGCTTCGGCGGGTAGGCACAGATACGCAGTATTTT
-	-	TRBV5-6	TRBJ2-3	CATRGGPADTQYF	TGTGCCACCAGGGGAGGGCCAGCAGATACGCAGTATTTT
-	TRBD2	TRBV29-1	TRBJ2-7	CSVVASGSSYEQYF	TGCAGCGTCGTGGCTAGCGGAAGCTCCTACGAGCAGTACTTC
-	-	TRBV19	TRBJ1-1	CASSTGGGLDRYTEAFF	TGTGCCAGTAGTACCGGGGGGGGGCTCGATAGGTACACTGAAGCTTTCTTT
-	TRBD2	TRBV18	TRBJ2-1	CASSLLAGARDEQFF	TGTGCCAGCTCGCTTCTAGCGGGAGCCCGGGATGAGCAGTTCTTC
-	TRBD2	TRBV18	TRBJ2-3	CASSPPRASGSTDTQYF	TGTGCCAGCTCACCACCGCGAGCTAGCGGGAGCACAGATACGCAGTATTTT
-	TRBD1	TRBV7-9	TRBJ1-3	CASSLTGWENTIYF	TGTGCCAGCAGCTTGACAGGGTGGGAGAACACCATATATTTT
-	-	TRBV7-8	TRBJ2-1	CASSANHISYNEQFF	TGTGCCAGCAGCGCCAACCACATCTCCTACAATGAGCAGTTCTTC
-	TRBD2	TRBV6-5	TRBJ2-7	CASRVAGGYEQYF	TGTGCCAGCAGAGTAGCGGGAGGCTACGAGCAGTACTTC
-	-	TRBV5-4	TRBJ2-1	CASSFAPQAFDNEQFF	TGTGCCAGCAGCTTTGCGCCACAGGCTTTTGACAATGAGCAGTTCTTC
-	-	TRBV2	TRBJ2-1	CASREQYNEQFF	TGTGCCAGCAGGGAGCAGTACAATGAGCAGTTCTTC
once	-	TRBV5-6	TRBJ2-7	CASSPIGQSHYEQYF	TGTGCCAGCAGCCCGATCGGACAGAGTCACTACGAGCAGTACTTC
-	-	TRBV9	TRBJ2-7	CASSAGQSYEQYF	TGTGCCAGCAGCGCCGGACAGTCCTACGAGCAGTACTTC
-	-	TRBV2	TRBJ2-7	CASSEARGSYEQYF	TGTGCCAGCAGTGAAGCCCGGGGTTCCTACGAGCAGTACTTC
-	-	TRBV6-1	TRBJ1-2	CASSEYMGGDYGYTF	TGTGCCAGCAGTGAATATATGGGGGGGGACTATGGCTACACCTTC
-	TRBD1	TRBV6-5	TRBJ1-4	CASSHRGTNEKLFF	TGTGCCAGCAGCCACAGGGGAACTAATGAAAAACTGTTTTTT
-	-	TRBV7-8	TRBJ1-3	CASSLYRDSSGNTIYF	TGTGCCAGCAGCTTATACAGGGATAGCTCTGGAAACACCATATATTTT
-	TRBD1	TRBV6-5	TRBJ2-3	CASSFRRGQSTDTQYF	TGTGCCAGCAGTTTTCGCAGGGGGCAGAGCACAGATACGCAGTATTTT
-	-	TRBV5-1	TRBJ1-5	CASSLDMGGNQPQHF	TGCGCCAGCAGCCTGGACATGGGAGGCAATCAGCCCCAGCATTTT
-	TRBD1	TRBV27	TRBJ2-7	CASSFDRGDSYEQYF	TGTGCCAGCAGTTTTGACAGGGGAGACTCCTACGAGCAGTACTTC
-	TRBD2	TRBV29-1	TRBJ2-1	CSVSGTSSGGYNEQFF	TGCAGCGTTTCCGGGACTAGCTCCGGGGGGTACAATGAGCAGTTCTTC
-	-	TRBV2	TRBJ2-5	CASSAGIRSAQYF	TGTGCCAGCAGTGCCGGGATCCGCAGTGCCCAGTACTTC
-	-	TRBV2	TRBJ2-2	CASSDQGNTGELFF	TGTGCCAGCAGTGACCAGGGTAACACCGGGGAGCTGTTTTTT
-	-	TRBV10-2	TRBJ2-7	CASSGGGTPAGEQYF	TGCGCCAGCAGTGGTGGGGGGACCCCCGCCGGGGAGCAGTACTTC
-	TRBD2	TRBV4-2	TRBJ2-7	CASSHAGGYEQYF	TGTGCCAGCAGCCACGCGGGGGGATACGAGCAGTACTTC
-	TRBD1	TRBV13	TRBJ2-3	CASSLETGTGRDTQYF	TGTGCCAGCAGCTTAGAAACCGGGACAGGGAGGGATACGCAGTATTTT
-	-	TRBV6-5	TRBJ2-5	CASSYPDRFETQYF	TGTGCCAGCAGTTACCCGGACAGATTTGAGACCCAGTACTTC
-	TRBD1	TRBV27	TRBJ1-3	CASSMTGGAMGNTIYF	TGTGCCAGCAGTATGACAGGGGGCGCCATGGGAAACACCATATATTTT
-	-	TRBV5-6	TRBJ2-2	CASSLVAGTGELFF	TGTGCCAGCAGCTTGGTTGCAGGGACCGGGGAGCTGTTTTTT
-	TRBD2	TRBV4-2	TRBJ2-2	CASSPGLAGLVTGELFF	TGTGCCAGCAGCCCAGGACTAGCGGGTCTCGTCACCGGGGAGCTGTTTTTT
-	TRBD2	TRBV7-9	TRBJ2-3	CASSWREAQYF	TGTGCCAGCAGCTGGCGGGAGGCGCAGTATTTT
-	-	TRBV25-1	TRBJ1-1	CASSEHLNTEAFF	TGTGCCAGCAGTGAACACCTAAACACTGAAGCTTTCTTT
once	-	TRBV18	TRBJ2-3	CASSPTDSTDTQYF	TGTGCCAGCTCCCCCACTGATAGCACAGATACGCAGTATTTT
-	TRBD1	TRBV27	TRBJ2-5	CASSFIVGTGREPWETQYF	TGTGCCAGCAGTTTTATTGTGGGGACAGGGAGGGAGCCGTGGGAGACCCAGTACTTC
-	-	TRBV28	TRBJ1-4	CASSPGRATNEKLFF	TGTGCCAGCAGTCCGGGGAGGGCAACTAATGAAAAACTGTTTTTT
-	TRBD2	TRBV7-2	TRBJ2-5	CASSGLSSGIETQYF	TGTGCCAGCAGCGGCCTATCTAGCGGGATAGAGACCCAGTACTTC
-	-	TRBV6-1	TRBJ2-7	CASSEERASSYEQYF	TGTGCCAGCAGTGAGGAGCGGGCATCATCCTACGAGCAGTACTTC
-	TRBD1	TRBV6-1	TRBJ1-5	CASGRGQPQHF	TGTGCCAGCGGCAGGGGGCAGCCCCAGCATTTT
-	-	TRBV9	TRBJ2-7	CASSVGRAGSYEQYF	TGTGCCAGCAGCGTAGGGAGGGCAGGGAGCTACGAGCAGTACTTC
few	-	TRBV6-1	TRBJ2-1	CASTPGEYNEQFF	TGTGCCAGCACCCCGGGGGAATACAATGAGCAGTTCTTC
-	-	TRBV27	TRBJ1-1	CASSLQGLNTEAFF	TGTGCCAGCAGTTTACAGGGGTTGAACACTGAAGCTTTCTTT
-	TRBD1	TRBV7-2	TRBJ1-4	CASSLGQGAPNEKLFF	TGTGCCAGCAGCTTAGGACAGGGTGCCCCTAATGAAAAACTGTTTTTT
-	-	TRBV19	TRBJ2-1	CASSIRRADEQFF	TGTGCCAGTAGTATTAGGAGGGCCGATGAGCAGTTCTTC
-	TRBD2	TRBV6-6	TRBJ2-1	CASSYTSGNNEQFF	TGTGCCAGCAGTTATACTAGCGGTAACAATGAGCAGTTCTTC
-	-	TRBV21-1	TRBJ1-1	CASSTRQGGMENTEAFF	TGTGCCAGCAGCACCAGACAGGGAGGTATGGAGAACACTGAAGCTTTCTTT